Listed below are T cell receptor beta chains from one sample, sequenced in a study of T cells after yellow fever vaccination. MiXCR, run by TCRdb on the 5' RACE reads, gives a single entry per CDR3 protein. The table shows some 30,000 distinct CDR3 sequences, with approximately 4% occurring only once. Sequenced material: CD8+ T cells sorted from PBMCs, taken 5 days after the yellow fever booster vaccination. The receptor source for this set is a man aged 25 to 40 who received the YFV17D yellow fever vaccine. Each CDR3 is given with its conserved first and last residue. The D gene is left open where the match is weak. The listing skips clone size in some rows; elsewhere it reads once, few, many or a size class.

v_gene: TRBV7-6; abundance: many; j_gene: TRBJ2-7; d_gene: -; CDR3nt: TGTGCCAGCAGCCCCGCGGGACAGAGCTCCTACGAGCAGTACTTC; CDR3aa: CASSPAGQSSYEQYF
v_gene: TRBV2; abundance: many; j_gene: TRBJ2-7; d_gene: -; CDR3nt: TGTGTCATACTCCTGGGCTACGAGCAGTACTTC; CDR3aa: CVILLGYEQYF
v_gene: TRBV7-9; abundance: many; j_gene: TRBJ2-5; d_gene: -; CDR3nt: TGTGCCAGCAGCTTTATCGTAACTACCGGACAGAAAACGGAGACCCAGTACTTC; CDR3aa: CASSFIVTTGQKTETQYF
v_gene: TRBV5-4; abundance: many; j_gene: TRBJ2-2; d_gene: TRBD1; CDR3nt: TGTGCCAGCAGCTTGGGGGGACAGATCACCGGGGAGCTGTTTTTT; CDR3aa: CASSLGGQITGELFF
v_gene: TRBV5-7; abundance: many; j_gene: TRBJ2-7; d_gene: -; CDR3nt: TGTGCCAGCAGCTGGTCCGGGGTCTACGAGCAGTACTTC; CDR3aa: CASSWSGVYEQYF
v_gene: TRBV23-1; abundance: many; j_gene: TRBJ2-1; d_gene: TRBD1; CDR3nt: TGCGCCAGCAGTCAAAAACAGGGGTTCCTCTTTTGCAATGAGCAGTTCTTC; CDR3aa: CASSQKQGFLFCNEQFF
v_gene: TRBV5-4; abundance: many; j_gene: TRBJ2-7; d_gene: -; CDR3nt: TGTGCCAGCAGCTTGGGGGTAGGACTCCCGGGGTACGAGCAGTACTTC; CDR3aa: CASSLGVGLPGYEQYF
v_gene: TRBV27; abundance: many; j_gene: TRBJ1-5; d_gene: -; CDR3nt: TGTGCCAGCATGCCAGTATGGCCTAATCAGCCCCAGCATTTT; CDR3aa: CASMPVWPNQPQHF
v_gene: TRBV7-7; abundance: -; j_gene: TRBJ2-7; d_gene: TRBD1; CDR3nt: TGTGCCAGCAGCCTGGGGACAGGGGAATCCTACGAGCAGTACTTC; CDR3aa: CASSLGTGESYEQYF
v_gene: TRBV18; abundance: few; j_gene: TRBJ2-1; d_gene: -; CDR3nt: TGTGCCAGCTCACCTAACGAATCCGGGACCTACAATGAGCAGTTCTTC; CDR3aa: CASSPNESGTYNEQFF
v_gene: TRBV4-3; abundance: many; j_gene: TRBJ2-2; d_gene: -; CDR3nt: TGCGCCAGCAGCCAACCCACCGGGGAGCTGTTTTTT; CDR3aa: CASSQPTGELFF
v_gene: TRBV15; abundance: many; j_gene: TRBJ2-1; d_gene: -; CDR3nt: TGTGCCACGGGGTTGAGCCCCCAAGTCTTC; CDR3aa: CATGLSPQVF
v_gene: TRBV29-1; abundance: many; j_gene: TRBJ2-4; d_gene: TRBD2; CDR3nt: TGCAGCTCCCGGGGGGTGGATGGTGAAAACATTCAGTACTTC; CDR3aa: CSSRGVDGENIQYF
v_gene: TRBV20-1; abundance: many; j_gene: TRBJ2-1; d_gene: -; CDR3nt: TGCAGTGCTACAGGACTGGAGGGGGCTATCAATGAGCAGTTCTTC; CDR3aa: CSATGLEGAINEQFF
v_gene: TRBV20-1; abundance: many; j_gene: TRBJ2-7; d_gene: TRBD2; CDR3nt: TGCAGTGCTATGGGGGGCACTAGCGGCTACGAGCAGTACTTC; CDR3aa: CSAMGGTSGYEQYF
v_gene: TRBV24-1; abundance: many; j_gene: TRBJ2-1; d_gene: -; CDR3nt: TGTGCCACCGGGGGGTTTGGAGGGGAGAATGAGCAGTTCTTC; CDR3aa: CATGGFGGENEQFF
v_gene: TRBV7-7; abundance: many; j_gene: TRBJ2-2; d_gene: TRBD2; CDR3nt: TGTGCCAGCAGCTTCGGGACTAGTGACACCGGGGAGCTGTTTTTT; CDR3aa: CASSFGTSDTGELFF
v_gene: TRBV9; abundance: many; j_gene: TRBJ1-3; d_gene: -; CDR3nt: TGTGCCAGCAGCATGCGACCGCAGCAGGGAAACACCATATATTTT; CDR3aa: CASSMRPQQGNTIYF
v_gene: TRBV6-1; abundance: many; j_gene: TRBJ2-2; d_gene: TRBD1; CDR3nt: TGTGCCAGCAGCCTGGCGACAGGGGGAACCGGGGAGCTGTTTTTT; CDR3aa: CASSLATGGTGELFF
v_gene: TRBV20-1; abundance: many; j_gene: TRBJ2-1; d_gene: -; CDR3nt: TGCAGTGCTAGCCCCCCGATCTACAATGAGCAGTTCTTC; CDR3aa: CSASPPIYNEQFF
v_gene: TRBV5-1; abundance: many; j_gene: TRBJ2-5; d_gene: -; CDR3nt: TGCGCCAGGACGGAGGCCCGGAAGAGAGAGACCCAGTACTTC; CDR3aa: CARTEARKRETQYF
v_gene: TRBV5-1; abundance: many; j_gene: TRBJ2-1; d_gene: -; CDR3nt: TGCGCCAGCAAGAAATATGAGGGGCTGTCCTACAATGAGCAGTTCTTC; CDR3aa: CASKKYEGLSYNEQFF
v_gene: TRBV7-2; abundance: many; j_gene: TRBJ2-1; d_gene: -; CDR3nt: TGTGCCAGCAGCTTAAGGCTTGACCTTGAGTTGGGACCCTACAATGAGCAGTTCTTC; CDR3aa: CASSLRLDLELGPYNEQFF
v_gene: TRBV9; abundance: many; j_gene: TRBJ2-3; d_gene: TRBD1; CDR3nt: TGTGCCAGCAGCGCGGGACAGTTAGACACAGATACGCAGTATTTT; CDR3aa: CASSAGQLDTDTQYF
v_gene: TRBV7-2; abundance: many; j_gene: TRBJ2-1; d_gene: TRBD2; CDR3nt: TGTGCCAGCAGCTCTTCCCCGACTAGCGGGAGGGCCTACGAGCAGTTCTTC; CDR3aa: CASSSSPTSGRAYEQFF
v_gene: TRBV2; abundance: -; j_gene: TRBJ2-1; d_gene: TRBD2; CDR3nt: TGTACCAGCTGTGAGGGGAGGGTGGGGACCCGCTCCTACAATGAGCAGTTCTTC; CDR3aa: CTSCEGRVGTRSYNEQFF
v_gene: TRBV5-1; abundance: many; j_gene: TRBJ2-2; d_gene: TRBD1; CDR3nt: TGCGCCAGCAGCTTGGAAGGGACAGGGGTGTCCGGGGAGCTGTTTTTT; CDR3aa: CASSLEGTGVSGELFF
v_gene: TRBV6-2/TRBV6-3; abundance: many; j_gene: TRBJ2-7; d_gene: -; CDR3nt: TGTGCCAGCAGTCGCGGATACGAGCAGTACTTC; CDR3aa: CASSRGYEQYF
v_gene: TRBV14; abundance: many; j_gene: TRBJ2-1; d_gene: -; CDR3nt: TGTGCCAGCAGCCAAGTGGCTTTTAACAATGAGCAGTTCTTC; CDR3aa: CASSQVAFNNEQFF
v_gene: TRBV20-1; abundance: many; j_gene: TRBJ2-7; d_gene: TRBD1; CDR3nt: TGCAGTGGTACCCCGGGACAGTCCTACGAGCAGTACTTC; CDR3aa: CSGTPGQSYEQYF
v_gene: TRBV27; abundance: many; j_gene: TRBJ2-1; d_gene: TRBD2; CDR3nt: TGTGCCAGCAGTTCCGTGGGCCCAGGGACTAGCGGTTATGAGCAGTTCTTC; CDR3aa: CASSSVGPGTSGYEQFF
v_gene: TRBV6-2/TRBV6-3; abundance: many; j_gene: TRBJ2-7; d_gene: TRBD1; CDR3nt: TGTGCCAGCAGTTACTCGACAGGGGGTTACGAGCAGTACTTC; CDR3aa: CASSYSTGGYEQYF
v_gene: TRBV20-1; abundance: many; j_gene: TRBJ2-1; d_gene: TRBD2; CDR3nt: TGCAGTGCTAGAGGACTAGCGGGAGAGACTGGCTACAATGAGCAGTTCTTC; CDR3aa: CSARGLAGETGYNEQFF
v_gene: TRBV2; abundance: many; j_gene: TRBJ2-2; d_gene: -; CDR3nt: TGTGCCAGCACTACGGACTCCACCGGGGAGCTGTTTTTT; CDR3aa: CASTTDSTGELFF
v_gene: TRBV6-2/TRBV6-3; abundance: many; j_gene: TRBJ2-7; d_gene: -; CDR3nt: TGTGCCAGCAGTTACACCTCAAATGTGCAGTACTTC; CDR3aa: CASSYTSNVQYF
v_gene: TRBV29-1; abundance: many; j_gene: TRBJ2-1; d_gene: -; CDR3nt: TGCAGCGTTGATCAGGGGGGAGACAATGAGCAGTTCTTC; CDR3aa: CSVDQGGDNEQFF
v_gene: TRBV7-9; abundance: many; j_gene: TRBJ1-1; d_gene: -; CDR3nt: TGTGCCAGCAGCTTAGAAATGGAGGGAGCTTTCTTT; CDR3aa: CASSLEMEGAFF
v_gene: TRBV29-1; abundance: few; j_gene: TRBJ2-5; d_gene: -; CDR3nt: TGCAGCGTTCCTGCGGGACTCCAAGAGACCCAGTACTTC; CDR3aa: CSVPAGLQETQYF
v_gene: TRBV18; abundance: many; j_gene: TRBJ2-5; d_gene: TRBD1; CDR3nt: TGTGCCAGCTCGCCTACAGGGGGCATCGGGACCCAGTACTTC; CDR3aa: CASSPTGGIGTQYF
v_gene: TRBV28; abundance: many; j_gene: TRBJ2-1; d_gene: -; CDR3nt: TGTGCCAGCAGTTTACCGGCAGCTCATTTCAACAATGAGCAGTTCTTC; CDR3aa: CASSLPAAHFNNEQFF
v_gene: TRBV7-9; abundance: many; j_gene: TRBJ2-3; d_gene: -; CDR3nt: TGTGCCAGCAGCTTAGCGTCGCTAGAATCCACAGATACGCAGTATTTT; CDR3aa: CASSLASLESTDTQYF
v_gene: TRBV15; abundance: many; j_gene: TRBJ2-3; d_gene: -; CDR3nt: TGTGCCAACAGCAGCCTGAGGGGGGCGATCACAGATACGCAGTATTTT; CDR3aa: CANSSLRGAITDTQYF
v_gene: TRBV7-9; abundance: many; j_gene: TRBJ2-7; d_gene: -; CDR3nt: TGTGCCAGCAGCCTTATTCAGGGGAGCGAGCAGTACTTC; CDR3aa: CASSLIQGSEQYF
v_gene: TRBV12-3/TRBV12-4; abundance: many; j_gene: TRBJ2-5; d_gene: -; CDR3nt: TGTGCCAGCAAACCAGGAGGAGAGACCCAGTACTTC; CDR3aa: CASKPGGETQYF
v_gene: TRBV4-3; abundance: many; j_gene: TRBJ2-7; d_gene: TRBD2; CDR3nt: TGCGCCAGCAGCCAAGATCTCGCGGGAGTCATGCTCGAGCAGTACTTC; CDR3aa: CASSQDLAGVMLEQYF
v_gene: TRBV14; abundance: many; j_gene: TRBJ2-3; d_gene: -; CDR3nt: TGTGCCAGCAGCCAAGATCTCACAGATACGCAGTATTTT; CDR3aa: CASSQDLTDTQYF
v_gene: TRBV7-6; abundance: many; j_gene: TRBJ1-1; d_gene: -; CDR3nt: TGTGCCAGCAGCTTAGTCAGGGTCGGGAGTCCGGCTTTCTTT; CDR3aa: CASSLVRVGSPAFF
v_gene: TRBV6-2/TRBV6-3; abundance: few; j_gene: TRBJ1-1; d_gene: -; CDR3nt: TGTGCCAGCACCATGAACACTGAAGCTTTCTTT; CDR3aa: CASTMNTEAFF
v_gene: TRBV12-3/TRBV12-4; abundance: many; j_gene: TRBJ1-1; d_gene: -; CDR3nt: TGTGCCAGCAGAAGCGGCACTGAAGCTTTCTTT; CDR3aa: CASRSGTEAFF
v_gene: TRBV15; abundance: many; j_gene: TRBJ2-3; d_gene: -; CDR3nt: TGTGCCACCAGCAGAGTTTCCGGCTCCGAGAGCACAGATACGCAGTATTTT; CDR3aa: CATSRVSGSESTDTQYF
v_gene: TRBV27; abundance: medium-sized; j_gene: TRBJ1-5; d_gene: -; CDR3nt: TGTGCCAGCAGTTTGCGGGGCAAAAAAAATCAGCCCCAGCATTTT; CDR3aa: CASSLRGKKNQPQHF
v_gene: TRBV7-9; abundance: many; j_gene: TRBJ2-1; d_gene: -; CDR3nt: TGTGCCAGCAGCGGGGGTTCCCTCTACAATGAGCAGTTCTTC; CDR3aa: CASSGGSLYNEQFF
v_gene: TRBV7-2; abundance: many; j_gene: TRBJ2-3; d_gene: TRBD2; CDR3nt: TGTGCCAGCAGCTTAGGCGGGAGTAGCGTGGATACGCAGTATTTT; CDR3aa: CASSLGGSSVDTQYF
v_gene: TRBV6-6; abundance: -; j_gene: TRBJ2-7; d_gene: TRBD2; CDR3nt: TGTGCCAGCAGGGAGCGGGAGGGCTGGTACGAGCAGTACTTC; CDR3aa: CASREREGWYEQYF
v_gene: TRBV5-1; abundance: many; j_gene: TRBJ2-7; d_gene: -; CDR3nt: TGCGCCAGCAGCCAAAGACAAGACAACTACGAGCAGTACTTC; CDR3aa: CASSQRQDNYEQYF
v_gene: TRBV5-1; abundance: many; j_gene: TRBJ1-1; d_gene: -; CDR3nt: TGCGCCAGCAGCTCCGCGGGAGAAGAGGCTGAAGCTTTCTTT; CDR3aa: CASSSAGEEAEAFF
v_gene: TRBV6-5; abundance: many; j_gene: TRBJ2-5; d_gene: -; CDR3nt: TGTGCCAGCAGTTACTCCGACAGCCACATTCTGGAGACCCAGTACTTC; CDR3aa: CASSYSDSHILETQYF
v_gene: TRBV20-1; abundance: many; j_gene: TRBJ2-7; d_gene: -; CDR3nt: TGCAGTATTGACCCGAACCCCCAATCCTACGAGCAGTACTTC; CDR3aa: CSIDPNPQSYEQYF
v_gene: TRBV14; abundance: many; j_gene: TRBJ2-1; d_gene: TRBD2; CDR3nt: TGTGCCAGCAGCCAGAGGAGCGGGAGGACCTACAATGAGCAGTTCTTC; CDR3aa: CASSQRSGRTYNEQFF
v_gene: TRBV6-5; abundance: many; j_gene: TRBJ2-1; d_gene: -; CDR3nt: TGTGCCAGCAGTTACTCGAGAGGCTCACAGGAATTCTTC; CDR3aa: CASSYSRGSQEFF